This record looks at one T cell receptor (beta chain) sequence and its context. The antigen remains undetermined. CDR3 length: 14 residues. J gave up 4 bases and V 0 bases, and 3 bases lay outside the gene matches. In germline, CDR1 is SGDLS, CDR2 YYNGEE. The sample originates from a study of cytomegalovirus exposure and HLA in healthy donors. About the research overall: In an early release, HLA-typed donors contributed some 82 million unique TCR sequences.

Study-level findings and limits: Rare sequences made up most TCRs, while some public TCRs were found in many donors.

Primers: 60 Vbeta forward and 13 Jbeta reverse. The protocol was immunoSEQ multiplex PCR, while the TCRdb copy is restricted to in-frame clones and leaves out a portion. The top ten hold about a tenth of the sample, which has 180,000 or so clones, 80% to 90% seen once. The J gene is TRBJ2-5, the V gene TRBV9; 7 nucleotides match TRBD2. The sequencing input was PBMCs. This TCR derives from a young man in good health and CMV-seropositive. The CDR3 coding sequence is TGTGCCAGCAGCGTAGAAGCGGGGCTAGAGACCCAGTACTTC. Encoded protein: CASSVEAGLETQYF.